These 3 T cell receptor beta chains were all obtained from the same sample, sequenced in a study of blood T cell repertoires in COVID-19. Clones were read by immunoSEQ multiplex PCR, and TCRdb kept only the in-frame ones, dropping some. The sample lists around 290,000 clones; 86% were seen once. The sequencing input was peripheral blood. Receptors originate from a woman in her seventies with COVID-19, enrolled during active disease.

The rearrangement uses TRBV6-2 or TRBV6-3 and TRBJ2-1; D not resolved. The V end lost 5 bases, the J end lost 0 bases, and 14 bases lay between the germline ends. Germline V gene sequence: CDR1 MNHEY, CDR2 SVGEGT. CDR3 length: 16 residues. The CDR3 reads CASSGRVARSYNEQFF. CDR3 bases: TGTGCCAGCAGTGGCCGGGTAGCCCGCTCCTACAATGAGCAGTTCTTC.

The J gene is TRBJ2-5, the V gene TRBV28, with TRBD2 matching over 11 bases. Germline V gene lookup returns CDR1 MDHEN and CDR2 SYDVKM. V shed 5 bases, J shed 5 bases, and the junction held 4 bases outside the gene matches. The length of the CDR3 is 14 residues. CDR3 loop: CASSIAGGRETQYF. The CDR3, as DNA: TGTGCCAGCAGTATAGCGGGGGGGCGTGAGACCCAGTACTTC. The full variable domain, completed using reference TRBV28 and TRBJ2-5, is DVKVTQSSRYLVKRTGEKVFLECVQDMDHENMFWYRQDPGLGLRLIYFSYDVKMKEKGDIPEGYSVSREKKERFSLILESASTNQTSMYLCASSIAGGRETQYFGPGTRLLVL.

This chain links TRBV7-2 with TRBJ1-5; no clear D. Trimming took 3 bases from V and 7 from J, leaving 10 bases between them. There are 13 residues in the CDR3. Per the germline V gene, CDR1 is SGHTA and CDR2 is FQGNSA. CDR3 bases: TGTGCCAGCAGCTTCTCCGACACACAGCCCCAGCATTTT. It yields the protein CASSFSDTQPQHF.